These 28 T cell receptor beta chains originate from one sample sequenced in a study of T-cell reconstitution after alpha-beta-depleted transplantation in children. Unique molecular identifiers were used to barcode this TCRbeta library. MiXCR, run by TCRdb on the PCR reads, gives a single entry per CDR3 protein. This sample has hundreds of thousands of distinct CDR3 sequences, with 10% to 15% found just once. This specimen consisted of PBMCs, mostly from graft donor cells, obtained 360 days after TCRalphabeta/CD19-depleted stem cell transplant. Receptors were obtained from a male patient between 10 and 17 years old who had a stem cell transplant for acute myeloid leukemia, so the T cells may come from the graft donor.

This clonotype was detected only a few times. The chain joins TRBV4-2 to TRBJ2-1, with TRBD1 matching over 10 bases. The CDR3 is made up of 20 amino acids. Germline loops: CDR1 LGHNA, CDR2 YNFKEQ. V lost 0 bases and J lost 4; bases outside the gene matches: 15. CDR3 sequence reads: CASSQDIGTGVLVRYNEQFF. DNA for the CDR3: TGTGCCAGCAGCCAAGACATTGGGACAGGGGTGTTAGTGAGGTACAATGAGCAGTTCTTC.

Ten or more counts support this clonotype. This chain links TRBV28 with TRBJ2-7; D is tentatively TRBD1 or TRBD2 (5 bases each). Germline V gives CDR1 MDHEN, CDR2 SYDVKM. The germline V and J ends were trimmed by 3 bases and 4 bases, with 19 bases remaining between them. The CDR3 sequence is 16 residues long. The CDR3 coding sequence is TGTGCCAGCAGTTTGGGGCTCGGGACGGGGTCTTACGAGCAGTACTTC. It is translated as CASSLGLGTGSYEQYF.

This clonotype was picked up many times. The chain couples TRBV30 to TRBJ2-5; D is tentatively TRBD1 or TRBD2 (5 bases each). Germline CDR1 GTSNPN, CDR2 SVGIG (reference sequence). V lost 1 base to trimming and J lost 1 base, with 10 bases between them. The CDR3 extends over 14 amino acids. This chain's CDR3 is CAWSAGRSQETQYF. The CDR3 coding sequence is TGTGCCTGGAGTGCGGGACGAAGCCAAGAGACCCAGTACTTC.

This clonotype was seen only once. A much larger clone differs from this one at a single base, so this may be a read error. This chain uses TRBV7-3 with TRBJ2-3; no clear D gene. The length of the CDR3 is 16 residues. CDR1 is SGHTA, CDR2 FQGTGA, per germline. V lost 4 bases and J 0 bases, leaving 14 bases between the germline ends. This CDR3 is CASSSGGSPSTDTQYF. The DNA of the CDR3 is TGTGCCAGCAGCTCAGGCGGATCACCTAGCACAGATACGCAGTATTTT.

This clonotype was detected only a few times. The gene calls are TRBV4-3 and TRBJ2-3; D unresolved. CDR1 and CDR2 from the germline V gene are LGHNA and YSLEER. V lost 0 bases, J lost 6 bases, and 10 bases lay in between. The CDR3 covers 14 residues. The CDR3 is CASSQDLLTDTQYF. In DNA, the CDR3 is TGCGCCAGCAGCCAAGATTTGTTGACGGATACGCAGTATTTT.

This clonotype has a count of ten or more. This chain's CDR3 is CSAEGTGQETQYF. The DNA for the CDR3 is TGCAGTGCCGAAGGGACAGGGCAAGAGACCCAGTACTTC. The chain links TRBV20-1 to TRBJ2-5; 9 nucleotides agree with TRBD1. V was clipped by 6 bases and J by 2 bases; unmatched bases: 4. This CDR3 has 13 residues. Germline lookup yields CDR1 DFQATT and CDR2 SNEGSKA (reference sequence).

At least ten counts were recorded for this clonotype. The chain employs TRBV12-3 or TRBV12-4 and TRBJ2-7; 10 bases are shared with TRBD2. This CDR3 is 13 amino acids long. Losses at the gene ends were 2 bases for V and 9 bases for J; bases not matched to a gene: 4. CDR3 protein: CASSLLAGVVQYF. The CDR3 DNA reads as TGTGCCAGCAGTTTACTAGCGGGAGTTGTGCAGTACTTC.

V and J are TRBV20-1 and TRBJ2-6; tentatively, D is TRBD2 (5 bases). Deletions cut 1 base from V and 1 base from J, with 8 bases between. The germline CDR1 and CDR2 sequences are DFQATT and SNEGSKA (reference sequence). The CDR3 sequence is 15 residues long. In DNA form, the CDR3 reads TGCAGTGCTAGAGTTCGGGGATCTGGGGCCAACGTCCTGACTTTC. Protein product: CSARVRGSGANVLTF.

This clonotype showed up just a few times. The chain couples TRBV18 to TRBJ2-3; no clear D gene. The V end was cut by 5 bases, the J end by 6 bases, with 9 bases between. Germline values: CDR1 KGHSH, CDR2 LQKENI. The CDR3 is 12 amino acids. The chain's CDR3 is CASSGDLDTQYF. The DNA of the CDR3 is TGTGCCAGCTCAGGAGATTTGGATACGCAGTATTTT.

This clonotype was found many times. The CDR3 nucleotides are TGCAGTGCTAGGAGGGGGCAAGAGACCCAGTACTTC. This translates into CSARRGQETQYF. The chain is built from TRBV20-1 and TRBJ2-5; maybe TRBD1 (6 bases). The CDR3 has 12 residues. Germline CDR1 DFQATT, CDR2 SNEGSKA (reference sequence). V was trimmed by 3 bases and J by 2 bases, leaving 7 bases between them.

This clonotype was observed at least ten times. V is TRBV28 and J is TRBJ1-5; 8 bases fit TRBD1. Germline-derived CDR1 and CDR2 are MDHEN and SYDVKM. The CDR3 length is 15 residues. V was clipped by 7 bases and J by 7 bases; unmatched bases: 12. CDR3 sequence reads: CASNLSRGHKQPQHF. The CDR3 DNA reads TGTGCCAGCAACTTGTCCAGGGGGCACAAACAGCCCCAGCATTTT.

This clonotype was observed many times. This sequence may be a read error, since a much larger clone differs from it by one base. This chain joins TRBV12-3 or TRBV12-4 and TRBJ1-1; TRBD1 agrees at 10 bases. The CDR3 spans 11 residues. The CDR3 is CASRTGGPASF. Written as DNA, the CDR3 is TGTGCCAGCAGGACAGGGGGCCCGGCTTCCTTT.

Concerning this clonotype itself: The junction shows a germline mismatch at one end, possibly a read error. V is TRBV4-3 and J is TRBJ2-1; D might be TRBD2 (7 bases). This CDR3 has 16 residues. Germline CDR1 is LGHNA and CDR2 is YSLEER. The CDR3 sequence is CVSSRGPTSASNEQFF. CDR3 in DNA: TGCGTCAGCAGCCGGGGGCCCACTAGCGCCTCCAATGAGCAGTTCTTC.

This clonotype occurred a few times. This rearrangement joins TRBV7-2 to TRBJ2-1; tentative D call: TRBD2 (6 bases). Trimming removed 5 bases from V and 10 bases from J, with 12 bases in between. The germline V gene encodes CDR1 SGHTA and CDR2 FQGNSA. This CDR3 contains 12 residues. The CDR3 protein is CASSITSLEQFF. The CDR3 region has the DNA TGTGCCAGCAGCATCACTAGCCTGGAGCAGTTCTTC.

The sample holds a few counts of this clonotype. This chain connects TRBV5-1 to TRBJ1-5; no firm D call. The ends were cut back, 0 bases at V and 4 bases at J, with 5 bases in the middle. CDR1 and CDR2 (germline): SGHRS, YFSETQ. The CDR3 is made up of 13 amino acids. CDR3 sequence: CASSLATNQPQHF. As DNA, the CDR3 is TGCGCCAGCAGCTTGGCTACGAATCAGCCCCAGCATTTT.

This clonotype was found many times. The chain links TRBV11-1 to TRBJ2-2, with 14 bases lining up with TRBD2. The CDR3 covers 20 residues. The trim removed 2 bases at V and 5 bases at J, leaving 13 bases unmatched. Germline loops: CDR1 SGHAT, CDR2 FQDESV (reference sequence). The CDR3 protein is CASSLPRLAGGFSVTGELFF. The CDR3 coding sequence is TGTGCCAGCAGCTTACCAAGACTAGCGGGAGGGTTTTCGGTTACCGGGGAGCTGTTTTTT.

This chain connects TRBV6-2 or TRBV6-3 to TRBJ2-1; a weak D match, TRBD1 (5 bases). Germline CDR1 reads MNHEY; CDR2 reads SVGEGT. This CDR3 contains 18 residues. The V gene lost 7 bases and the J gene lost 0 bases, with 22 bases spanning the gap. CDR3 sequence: CASNTLGPLSSSYNEQFF. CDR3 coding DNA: TGTGCCAGCAATACTCTGGGGCCCCTAAGTAGCTCCTACAATGAGCAGTTCTTC.

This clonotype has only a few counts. As DNA, the CDR3 is TGTGCCAGCAGTTTAGGTCTCGAGGGCCTTGGGACCCAGTACTTC. This encodes CASSLGLEGLGTQYF. This sequence joins TRBV12-3 or TRBV12-4 and TRBJ2-5; TRBD2 might be the D (5 bases). This CDR3 is 15 amino acids long. The V end lost 1 base, the J end lost 7 bases, and 16 bases lay between the germline ends.

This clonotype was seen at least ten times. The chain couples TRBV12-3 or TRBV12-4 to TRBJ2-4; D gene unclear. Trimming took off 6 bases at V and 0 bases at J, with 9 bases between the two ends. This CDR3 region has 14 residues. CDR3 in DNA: TGTGCCAGCAGCCTGGACGTAGCCAAAAACATTCAGTACTTC. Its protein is CASSLDVAKNIQYF.

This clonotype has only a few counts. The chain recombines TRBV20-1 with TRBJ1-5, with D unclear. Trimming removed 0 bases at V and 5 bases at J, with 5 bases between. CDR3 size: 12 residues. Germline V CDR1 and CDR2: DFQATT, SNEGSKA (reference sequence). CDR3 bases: TGCAGTGCTAGAGATCCTGATCAGCCCCAGCATTTT. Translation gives CSARDPDQPQHF.

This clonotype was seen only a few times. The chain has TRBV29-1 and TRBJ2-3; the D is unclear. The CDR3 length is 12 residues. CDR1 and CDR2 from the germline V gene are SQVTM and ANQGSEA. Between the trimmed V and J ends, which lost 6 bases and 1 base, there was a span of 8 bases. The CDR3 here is CSVQHGTDTQYF. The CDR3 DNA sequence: TGCAGCGTCCAGCACGGCACAGATACGCAGTATTTT.

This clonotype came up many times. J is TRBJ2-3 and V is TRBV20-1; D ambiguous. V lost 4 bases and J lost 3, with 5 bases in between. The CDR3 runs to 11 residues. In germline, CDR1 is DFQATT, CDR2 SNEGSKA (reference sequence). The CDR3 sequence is CSATNTDTQYF. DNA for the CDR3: TGCAGTGCTACAAATACAGATACGCAGTATTTT.

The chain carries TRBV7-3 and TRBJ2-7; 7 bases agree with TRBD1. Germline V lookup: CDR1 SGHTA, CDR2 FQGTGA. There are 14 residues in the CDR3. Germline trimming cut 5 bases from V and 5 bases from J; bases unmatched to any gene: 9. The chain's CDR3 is CASSATGAPNEQYF. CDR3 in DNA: TGTGCCAGCAGCGCCACAGGGGCCCCCAACGAGCAGTACTTC.

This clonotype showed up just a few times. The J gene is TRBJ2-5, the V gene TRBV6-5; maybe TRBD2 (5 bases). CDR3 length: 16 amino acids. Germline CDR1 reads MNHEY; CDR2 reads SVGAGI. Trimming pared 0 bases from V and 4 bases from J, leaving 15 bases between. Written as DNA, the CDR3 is TGTGCCAGCAGTTACTCATCCCTACTAGTAGCAGAGACCCAGTACTTC. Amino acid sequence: CASSYSSLLVAETQYF.

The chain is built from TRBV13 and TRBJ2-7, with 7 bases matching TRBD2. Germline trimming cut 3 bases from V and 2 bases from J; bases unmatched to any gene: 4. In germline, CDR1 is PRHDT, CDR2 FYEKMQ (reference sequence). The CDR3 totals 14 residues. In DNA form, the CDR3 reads TGTGCCAGCAGCTTCTGGGGGAGGGCCTACGAGCAGTACTTC. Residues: CASSFWGRAYEQYF.

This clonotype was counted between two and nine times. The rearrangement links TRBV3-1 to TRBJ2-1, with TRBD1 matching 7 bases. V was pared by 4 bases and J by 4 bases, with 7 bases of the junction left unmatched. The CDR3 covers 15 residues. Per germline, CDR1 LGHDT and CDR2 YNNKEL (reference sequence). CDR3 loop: CASSPERGLYNEQFF. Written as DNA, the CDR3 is TGTGCCAGCAGCCCGGAAAGGGGGCTTTACAATGAGCAGTTCTTC.

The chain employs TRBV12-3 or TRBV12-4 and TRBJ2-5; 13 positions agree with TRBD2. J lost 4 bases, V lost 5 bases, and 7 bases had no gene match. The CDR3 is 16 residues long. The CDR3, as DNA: TGTGCCAGCAGTCCAAGGACTAGCGGGAGTAGAGAGACCCAGTACTTC. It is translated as CASSPRTSGSRETQYF.

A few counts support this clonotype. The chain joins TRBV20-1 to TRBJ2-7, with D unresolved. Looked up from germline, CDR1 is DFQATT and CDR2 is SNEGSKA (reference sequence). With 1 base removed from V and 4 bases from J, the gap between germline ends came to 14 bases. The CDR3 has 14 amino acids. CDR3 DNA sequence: TGCAGTGCTAGAGGGGTCCCCACTCCTTACGAGCAGTACTTC. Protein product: CSARGVPTPYEQYF.